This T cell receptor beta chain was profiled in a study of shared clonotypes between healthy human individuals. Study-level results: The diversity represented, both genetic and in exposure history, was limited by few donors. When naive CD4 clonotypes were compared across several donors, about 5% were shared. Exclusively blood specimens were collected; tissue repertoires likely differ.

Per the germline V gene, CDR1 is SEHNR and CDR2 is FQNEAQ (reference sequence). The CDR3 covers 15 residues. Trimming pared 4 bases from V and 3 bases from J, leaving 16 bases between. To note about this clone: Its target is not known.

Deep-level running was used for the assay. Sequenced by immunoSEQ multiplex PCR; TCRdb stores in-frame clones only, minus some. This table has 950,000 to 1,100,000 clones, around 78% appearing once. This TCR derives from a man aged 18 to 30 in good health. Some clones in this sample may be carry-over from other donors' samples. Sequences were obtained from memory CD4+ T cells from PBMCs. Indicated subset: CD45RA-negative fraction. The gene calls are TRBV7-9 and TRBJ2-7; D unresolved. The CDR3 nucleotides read TGTGCCAGCAGCTACGTCCACGGTACAAACTACGAGCAGTACTTC. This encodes CASSYVHGTNYEQYF.